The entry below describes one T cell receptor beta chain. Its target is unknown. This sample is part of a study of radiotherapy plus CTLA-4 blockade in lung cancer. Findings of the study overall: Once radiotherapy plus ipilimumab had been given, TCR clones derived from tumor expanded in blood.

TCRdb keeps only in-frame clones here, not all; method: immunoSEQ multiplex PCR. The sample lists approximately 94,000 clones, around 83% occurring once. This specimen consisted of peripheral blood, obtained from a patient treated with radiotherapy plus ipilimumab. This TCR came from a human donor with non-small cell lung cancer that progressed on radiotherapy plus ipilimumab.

CDR3 in DNA: TGCGCCAGCAGCCAAGAAACGGCTAGCGTGACAGATACGCAGTATTTT. It yields the protein CASSQETASVTDTQYF. The gene calls are TRBV4-1 and TRBJ2-3; D possibly corresponds to TRBD2 (6 bases). Germline-derived CDR1 and CDR2 are MGHRA and YSYEKL. This CDR3 spans 16 amino acids. The ends were cut back, 0 bases at V and 3 bases at J, with 13 bases in the middle.